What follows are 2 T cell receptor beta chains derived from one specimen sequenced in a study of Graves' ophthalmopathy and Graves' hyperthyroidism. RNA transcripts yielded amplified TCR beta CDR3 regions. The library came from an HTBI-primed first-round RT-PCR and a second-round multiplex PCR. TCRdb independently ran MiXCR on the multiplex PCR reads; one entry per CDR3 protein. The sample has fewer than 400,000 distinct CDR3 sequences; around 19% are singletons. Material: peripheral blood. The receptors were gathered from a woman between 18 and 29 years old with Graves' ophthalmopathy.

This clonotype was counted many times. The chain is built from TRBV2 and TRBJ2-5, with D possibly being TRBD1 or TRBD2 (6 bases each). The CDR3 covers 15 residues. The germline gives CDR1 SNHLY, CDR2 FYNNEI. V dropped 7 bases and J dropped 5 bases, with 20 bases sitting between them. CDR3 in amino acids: CASIISGARGETQYF. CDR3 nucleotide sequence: TGTGCCAGCATTATCTCGGGGGCACGCGGGGAGACCCAGTACTTC.

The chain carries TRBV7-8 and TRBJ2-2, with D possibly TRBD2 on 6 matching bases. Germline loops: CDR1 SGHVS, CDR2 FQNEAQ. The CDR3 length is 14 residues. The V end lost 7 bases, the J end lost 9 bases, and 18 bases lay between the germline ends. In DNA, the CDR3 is TGTGCCAGCACTCCGACTAGTTTTAGGTGGGAGCTGTTTTTT. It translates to CASTPTSFRWELFF.